This TCR beta chain is from a study of cytomegalovirus exposure and HLA in healthy donors. The primer mix had 60 Vbeta and 13 Jbeta primers. The protocol was immunoSEQ multiplex PCR, while the TCRdb copy is restricted to in-frame clones and leaves out a portion. The sample lists 160,000 or so clones, 70% to 80% occurring once. V lost 6 bases to trimming and J lost 6 bases; unmatched junction nucleotides: 7. CDR1 MDHEN and CDR2 SYDVKM come from the germline V gene. This CDR3 region has 13 residues. Sequencing was carried out using PBMCs. The V call is TRBV28, the J call TRBJ2-7; 8 nucleotides align to TRBD1. This clonotype was sampled from a man between 60 and 70 years old in good health and CMV-seronegative. CDR3 sequence: CASSFRGQGEQYF. CDR3 DNA sequence: TGTGCCAGCAGCTTCAGGGGGCAAGGCGAGCAGTACTTC. Full variable domain (rest looked up from reference TRBV28 and TRBJ2-7): DVKVTQSSRYLVKRTGEKVFLECVQDMDHENMFWYRQDPGLGLRLIYFSYDVKMKEKGDIPEGYSVSREKKERFSLILESASTNQTSMYLCASSFRGQGEQYFGPGTRLTVT.